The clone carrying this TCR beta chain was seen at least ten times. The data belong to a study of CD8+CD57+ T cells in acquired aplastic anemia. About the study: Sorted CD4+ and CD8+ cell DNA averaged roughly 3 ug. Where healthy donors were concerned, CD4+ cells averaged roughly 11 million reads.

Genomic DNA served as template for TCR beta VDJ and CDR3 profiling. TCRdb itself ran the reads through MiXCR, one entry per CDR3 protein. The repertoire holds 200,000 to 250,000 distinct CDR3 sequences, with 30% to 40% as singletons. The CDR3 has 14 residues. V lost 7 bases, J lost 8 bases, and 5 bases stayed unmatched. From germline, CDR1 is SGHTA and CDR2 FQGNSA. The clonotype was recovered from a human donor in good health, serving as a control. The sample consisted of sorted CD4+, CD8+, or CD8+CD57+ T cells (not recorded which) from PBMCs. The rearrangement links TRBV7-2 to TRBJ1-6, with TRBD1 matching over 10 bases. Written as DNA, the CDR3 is TGTGCCAGCACCCAGGGACAGGGGTATTCACCCCTCCACTTT. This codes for CASTQGQGYSPLHF.